Below are 22 T cell receptor beta chains sequenced from a single sample in a study of beta chain features in type 1 diabetes. The whole isolated RNA underwent reverse transcription, so sequencing captured expressed TCRB transcripts. Assay: immunoSEQ multiplex PCR; the TCRdb copy retains only in-frame clones and omits some. The sample holds some 270,000 clones, under 8.5% seen once. The sequenced sample was central memory CD4+ T cells from blood. The receptors shown here come from a young woman in good health.

Here the CDR3 DNA reads TGTGCCAGCAGCGAACACACTTTGAATTCACCCCTCCACTTT. This codes for CASSEHTLNSPLHF. The chain carries TRBV5-4 and TRBJ1-6, with D unresolved. CDR1 and CDR2 from the germline V gene are SGHNT and YYREEE (reference sequence). Trimming cost V 4 bases and J 7 bases, with 12 bases left between them. The CDR3 is made up of 14 amino acids.

This rearrangement joins TRBV27 to TRBJ2-3; 7 bases line up with TRBD2. Germline CDR1 and CDR2: MNHEY and SMNVEV (reference sequence). V gave up 8 bases and J gave up 3 bases; unmatched junction bases: 11. The CDR3 length is 15 residues. CDR3 amino acids: CASRDGSGYTDTQYF. The CDR3 coding sequence is TGTGCCAGCCGCGACGGTAGCGGGTATACAGATACGCAGTATTTT.

V gene TRBV2 combines with J gene TRBJ2-7, with D perhaps assigned TRBD1 or TRBD2 (5 bases each). The length of the CDR3 is 16 residues. With 5 bases removed from V and 2 bases from J, the gap between germline ends came to 19 bases. The germline gives CDR1 SNHLY, CDR2 FYNNEI. CDR3 DNA sequence: TGTGCCAGCAGTTGGGGCCGGGACCCGGGGACCTACGAGCAGTACTTC. This codes for CASSWGRDPGTYEQYF.

This chain connects TRBV21-1 to TRBJ2-2; the DNA was not compared with TRBD1, the D call given in the table. TRBV21-1 is described as a pseudogene. The CDR3 has 18 amino acids. In DNA form, the CDR3 reads TGTGCCAGCAGCAAACTCCCAGACAGGGGCGCGAACACCGGGGAGCTGTTTTTT. Translated: CASSKLPDRGANTGELFF.

This clone was observed a few times. This chain uses TRBV13 with TRBJ1-1; no reliable D call. The V end lost 2 bases, the J end lost 5 bases, and 9 bases lay between the germline ends. CDR3 length equals 13 residues. Germline values: CDR1 PRHDT, CDR2 FYEKMQ (reference sequence). DNA of the CDR3: TGTGCCAGCAGCTTAAGGCCAGATACTGAAGCTTTCTTT. Amino acid sequence: CASSLRPDTEAFF.

The chain is built from TRBV11-3 and TRBJ1-1, with D hard to call. CDR1 SGHNT and CDR2 YENEEA come from the germline V gene. V was trimmed by 1 base and J by 1 base, leaving 13 bases between them. The CDR3 is 16 amino acids. In DNA form, the CDR3 reads TGTGCCAGCAGCTTAGCGCAAGGCGCCCCGAACACTGAAGCTTTCTTT. Translated: CASSLAQGAPNTEAFF.

This chain uses TRBV6-6 with TRBJ1-1; tentative D call: TRBD1 (6 bases). The CDR3 is 14 residues long. Germline V CDR1 and CDR2: MNHNY, SVGAGI (reference sequence). V was trimmed by 6 bases and J by 4 bases, leaving 15 bases between them. The CDR3 DNA reads TGTGCCAGCAGCCCCAGGGGATCGGGCACTGAAGCTTTCTTT. It translates to CASSPRGSGTEAFF.

Only a few counts were recorded for this clone. This chain connects TRBV7-9 to TRBJ1-4; the D is unclear. V was shortened by 0 bases and J by 4 bases, with 12 bases between the two germline ends. The germline gives CDR1 SEHNR, CDR2 FQNEAQ (reference sequence). The CDR3 runs to 16 residues. The CDR3 DNA follows: TGTGCCAGCAGCTTAGCGTGGGCAGGTCTTAATGAAAAACTGTTTTTT. Residues: CASSLAWAGLNEKLFF.

This clone has only a few counts. V usage is TRBV20-1 and J usage is TRBJ2-5; D remains unclear. This CDR3 comprises 11 residues. Deletions cut 8 bases from V and 5 bases from J, with 12 bases between. Germline V gene sequence: CDR1 DFQATT, CDR2 SNEGSKA (reference sequence). The CDR3 DNA follows: TGCAGTCCCAGAAAGGATGAGACCCAGTACTTC. Protein product: CSPRKDETQYF.

This clone occurred a few times. The chain combines TRBV7-7 with TRBJ2-5, with 8 bases identical to TRBD1. Germline CDR1 is SSHAT and CDR2 is FNYEAQ (reference sequence). The trim removed 3 bases at V and 4 bases at J, leaving 4 bases unmatched. The CDR3 consists of 14 residues. DNA for the CDR3: TGTGCCAGCAGCTTCTTAGGACAGGGAGAGACCCAGTACTTC. Its translation: CASSFLGQGETQYF.

This clone was recorded a few times. V is TRBV7-9 and J is TRBJ2-1; tentatively, D is TRBD2 (5 bases). Trimming left V 1 base short and J 3 bases short, with 10 bases between. The CDR3 loop spans 15 amino acids. Germline lookup yields CDR1 SEHNR and CDR2 FQNEAQ (reference sequence). CDR3 DNA: TGTGCCAGCAGCTTAGGAGCGGTGAGCTACAATGAGCAGTTCTTC. Its translation: CASSLGAVSYNEQFF.

The rearrangement joins TRBV11-2 to TRBJ1-6, with D hard to call. CDR1 and CDR2 (germline): SGHAT, FQNNGV. CDR3 length: 14 amino acids. Trimming took 4 bases from V and 4 from J, leaving 8 bases between them. In DNA form, the CDR3 reads TGTGCCAGCAGCTATCAGACTTATAATTCACCCCTCCACTTT. Its translation: CASSYQTYNSPLHF.

This clone was counted between two and nine times. This chain uses TRBV7-2 with TRBJ1-6; weak D call: TRBD1 (6 bases). V gave up 4 bases and J gave up 7 bases, with 14 bases separating them. This CDR3 is built from 15 residues. Germline values: CDR1 SGHTA, CDR2 FQGNSA. The CDR3 DNA reads as TGTGCCAGCAGCTACAACAGGGTCTCGAATTCACCCCTCCACTTT. Amino acid sequence: CASSYNRVSNSPLHF.

CDR3 residues: CASRRENEQFF. CDR3 sequence (DNA): TGTGCCAGCCGGAGGGAGAATGAGCAGTTCTTC. The rearrangement joins TRBV6-6 to TRBJ2-1, with TRBD2 as a possible D gene (6 bases). V shed 8 bases and J shed 7 bases, with 9 bases lying between them. Germline values: CDR1 MNHNY, CDR2 SVGAGI (reference sequence). The CDR3 sequence is 11 residues long.

The chain has TRBV5-4 and TRBJ2-5; D remains unclear. With 5 bases removed from V and 2 bases from J, the gap between germline ends came to 10 bases. This CDR3 has 13 amino acids. Germline lookup yields CDR1 SGHNT and CDR2 YYREEE (reference sequence). CDR3: CASRFSSQETQYF. CDR3 nucleotides: TGTGCCAGCAGGTTCAGCTCACAAGAGACCCAGTACTTC.

The chain employs TRBV7-2 and TRBJ2-3; D not certain. CDR1 and CDR2 from the germline V gene are SGHTA and FQGNSA. CDR3 size: 16 residues. V lost 1 base and J 1 base, leaving 12 bases between the germline ends. CDR3 sequence: CASSLGPRSGTDTQYF. The CDR3 DNA sequence: TGTGCCAGCAGCTTAGGGCCCAGGAGCGGCACAGATACGCAGTATTTT.

The genes are TRBV7-2 and TRBJ2-5, with D possibly being TRBD1 (6 bases). Trimming took 6 bases from V and 5 from J, leaving 16 bases between them. The CDR3 extends over 14 amino acids. From germline, CDR1 is SGHTA and CDR2 FQGNSA. For the CDR3, the DNA is TGTGCCAGCAGACCACAGGGTGTTTTGGAGACCCAGTACTTC. Its protein is CASRPQGVLETQYF.

This clone was seen a few times. V gene TRBV2 combines with J gene TRBJ1-1; the D gene is possibly TRBD1 (6 bases). The CDR3 consists of 13 residues. V lost 3 bases and J 5 bases, leaving 10 bases between the germline ends. From germline, CDR1 is SNHLY and CDR2 FYNNEI. CDR3 in DNA: TGTGCCAGCAGTGACATGGGGGCGACTGAAGCTTTCTTT. Its protein is CASSDMGATEAFF.

This clone turned up a few times. The chain joins TRBV30 to TRBJ2-5; no clear D gene. The CDR3 consists of 12 residues. The V gene's germline CDR1 is GTSNPN and CDR2 SVGIG (reference sequence). The CDR3 loop reads CAGRALEETQYF. CDR3 DNA: TGTGCTGGGCGAGCTCTCGAAGAGACCCAGTACTTC.

A few counts support this clone. The chain employs TRBV2 and TRBJ2-3; TRBD1 or TRBD2 may be the D gene (6 bases each). Trimming left V 8 bases short and J 5 bases short, with 11 bases between. This CDR3 comprises 12 residues. The germline gives CDR1 SNHLY, CDR2 FYNNEI. The CDR3 bases are TGTGCCAGCTCCAGGGGAGGAGATACGCAGTATTTT. This gives the protein CASSRGGDTQYF.

The CDR3 is CASDVLSTKVGSREQFF. The CDR3 bases are TGTGCCAGCGATGTTTTGTCAACTAAGGTCGGTTCAAGAGAGCAGTTCTTC. This chain connects TRBV28 to TRBJ2-1, with D unclear. Trimming removed 8 bases from V and 10 bases from J, with 30 bases in between. Germline V lookup: CDR1 MDHEN, CDR2 SYDVKM. This CDR3 comprises 17 residues.

The V gene is TRBV18, the J gene TRBJ1-2; D not certain. Germline CDR1 reads KGHSH; CDR2 reads LQKENI. V lost 5 bases, J lost 2 bases, and 9 bases lay in between. This CDR3 has 13 amino acids. The CDR3, as DNA: TGTGCCAGCTCAACTAGCCTGAACTATGGCTACACCTTC. It translates to CASSTSLNYGYTF.